What follows are 20 T cell receptor beta chains derived from one specimen sequenced in a study of T cell responses to AZD1222 COVID-19 vaccine. The table came from immunoSEQ multiplex PCR; TCRdb's copy has only in-frame clones and leaves some out. The sample has over 100,000 clones; 80% to 85% are singletons. The sample was peripheral blood, taken on day 0 of AZD1222 vaccination. The source of these receptors is an adult in good health.

J is TRBJ2-6 and V is TRBV13; 8 bases map to TRBD1. The CDR3 contains 17 residues. The junction had 3 bases not matched to a gene; V was cut back by 2 bases and J by 0 bases. The germline V gene has CDR1 PRHDT and CDR2 FYEKMQ (reference sequence). The CDR3 DNA reads TGTGCCAGCAGCTTAAGACAGGGGCGCTCTGGGGCCAACGTCCTGACTTTC. It translates to CASSLRQGRSGANVLTF.

The chain is built from TRBV6-6 and TRBJ2-7; D may match TRBD1 or TRBD2 (5 bases each). Trimming stripped 2 bases from V and 3 bases from J, with 8 bases between. The CDR3 covers 13 residues. Germline lookup yields CDR1 MNHNY and CDR2 SVGAGI (reference sequence). The DNA of the CDR3 is TGTGCCAGCAGTTACGCTGGGGGCTACGAGCAGTACTTC. This sequence encodes CASSYAGGYEQYF.

The chain employs TRBV28 and TRBJ2-7, with TRBD2 identical over 12 bases. This CDR3 is 14 amino acids long. The V gene end was trimmed by 4 bases and the J gene end by 7 bases; junction bases not matched to a gene: 5. CDR1 is MDHEN and CDR2 is SYDVKM in the germline V gene. CDR3 residues: CASSSGLAGREQYF. In DNA form, the CDR3 reads TGTGCCAGCAGTTCAGGACTAGCGGGAAGAGAGCAGTACTTC.

The chain's CDR3 is CASSLESYNEQFF. The CDR3 DNA is TGTGCCAGCAGCTTAGAGAGCTACAATGAGCAGTTCTTC. The rearrangement joins TRBV7-6 to TRBJ2-1; D not certain. CDR3 size: 13 residues. Trimming left V 1 base short and J 3 bases short, with 4 bases between. Germline CDR1 and CDR2: SGHVS and FNYEAQ.

This chain joins TRBV6-6 and TRBJ1-6; a weak D match, TRBD1 (5 bases). Trimming stripped 6 bases from V and 1 base from J, with 19 bases between. CDR3 length equals 18 residues. CDR1 is MNHNY and CDR2 is SVGAGI in the germline V gene (reference sequence). The CDR3 region is CASSRGVPGGSYNSPLHF. The CDR3 coding sequence is TGTGCCAGCAGCCGAGGGGTCCCCGGCGGTTCCTATAATTCACCCCTCCACTTT.

This chain joins TRBV4-2 and TRBJ2-5; D call uncertain. The CDR3 consists of 15 residues. V dropped 1 base and J dropped 3 bases, with 12 bases sitting between them. Germline V gives CDR1 LGHNA, CDR2 YNFKEQ. CDR3 amino acids: CASSQGQADEETQYF. CDR3 nucleotide sequence: TGTGCCAGCAGCCAAGGTCAAGCAGATGAAGAGACCCAGTACTTC.

CDR3 sequence: CASSLGEAYNQPQHF. The CDR3 coding sequence is TGTGCCAGCAGCTTAGGGGAGGCTTACAATCAGCCCCAGCATTTT. V is TRBV7-9 and J is TRBJ1-5, with D uncertain. CDR3 length: 15 residues. V lost 1 base, J lost 3 bases, and 10 bases lay in between. Germline-derived CDR1 and CDR2 are SEHNR and FQNEAQ (reference sequence). The full variable domain, rest sourced from reference TRBV7-9 and TRBJ1-5, is DTGVSQNPRHKITKRGQNVTFRCDPISEHNRLYWYRQTLGQGPEFLTYFQNEAQLEKSRLLSDRFSAERPKGSFSTLEIQRTEQGDSAMYLCASSLGEAYNQPQHFGDGTRLSIL.

V gene TRBV2 combines with J gene TRBJ1-3, with D possibly being TRBD1 (5 bases). Germline V gene lookup returns CDR1 SNHLY and CDR2 FYNNEI. The CDR3 has 15 residues. Trimming removed 11 bases from V and 0 bases from J, with 17 bases in between. The CDR3 region is CAAGGGSLSGNTIYF. CDR3 nucleotide sequence: TGTGCCGCGGGGGGTGGAAGCCTCTCTGGAAACACCATATATTTT.

The chain recombines TRBV28 with TRBJ2-2; TRBD2 matches at 12 bases. V lost 3 bases to trimming and J lost 5 bases; unmatched junction nucleotides: 4. Germline V gives CDR1 MDHEN, CDR2 SYDVKM. The CDR3 contains 16 residues. CDR3 sequence (DNA): TGTGCCAGCAGTTTCCCAACTAGCGGGGGGACCGGGGAGCTGTTTTTT. Amino acids: CASSFPTSGGTGELFF. The full variable domain, its missing parts supplied by reference TRBV28 and TRBJ2-2, is DVKVTQSSRYLVKRTGEKVFLECVQDMDHENMFWYRQDPGLGLRLIYFSYDVKMKEKGDIPEGYSVSREKKERFSLILESASTNQTSMYLCASSFPTSGGTGELFFGEGSRLTVL.

The chain couples TRBV7-2 to TRBJ2-3; TRBD2 aligns across 8 bases. The CDR3 runs to 16 residues. J lost 9 bases, V lost 1 base, and 12 bases had no gene match. Germline V gene data show CDR1 as SGHTA and CDR2 as FQGNSA. The CDR3 DNA is TGTGCCAGCAGCTTAGATTCTAGCGGGTCCCAGGCCACGCAGTATTTT. This codes for CASSLDSSGSQATQYF. Full variable domain (outside the CDR3, taken from reference TRBV7-2 and TRBJ2-3): GAGVSQSPSNKVTEKGKDVELRCDPISGHTALYWYRQSLGQGLEFLIYFQGNSAPDKSGLPSDRFSAERTGGSVSTLTIQRTQQEDSAVYLCASSLDSSGSQATQYFGPGTRLTVL.

The J gene is TRBJ1-5, the V gene TRBV4-2; weak D call: TRBD1 (5 bases). V was clipped by 3 bases and J by 9 bases, with 9 bases between them. CDR3 length: 12 amino acids. CDR1 and CDR2 (germline): LGHNA, YNFKEQ. Written as DNA, the CDR3 is TGTGCCAGCAGCCATGATGGGGGGCCCCAGCATTTT. Encoded protein: CASSHDGGPQHF.

The genes are TRBV7-3 and TRBJ1-6; TRBD1 might be the D (5 bases). Germline assignment: CDR1 SGHTA and CDR2 FQGTGA. V was cut by 1 base and J by 9 bases, with 10 bases left in between. CDR3 size: 14 residues. The CDR3: CASSLKAGSSPLHF. CDR3 sequence (DNA): TGTGCCAGCAGCTTAAAGGCAGGGTCTTCACCCCTCCACTTT.

The genes are TRBV28 and TRBJ1-1; no firm D call. Germline V gives CDR1 MDHEN, CDR2 SYDVKM. The CDR3 loop spans 15 amino acids. The V end was cut by 7 bases, the J end by 3 bases, with 18 bases between. The CDR3 sequence is CASNPADGSYTEAFF. The CDR3 DNA is TGTGCCAGCAATCCCGCGGACGGGTCCTACACTGAAGCTTTCTTT.

The chain joins TRBV7-6 to TRBJ1-5; D unresolved. Germline CDR1 SGHVS, CDR2 FNYEAQ. The CDR3 runs to 18 residues. Trimming shortened V by 5 bases and J by 0 bases, and 20 bases separated the two germline ends. The CDR3 sequence: CASSPPIRTPYSNQPQHF. The CDR3, as DNA: TGTGCCAGCAGCCCACCGATTCGGACGCCTTATAGCAATCAGCCCCAGCATTTT.

In DNA form, the CDR3 reads TGTGCCAGCAGTGACCCTTCGACAGGGGGTGGGCAGTACTTC. Its protein product is CASSDPSTGGGQYF. The chain couples TRBV27 to TRBJ2-7; TRBD1 matches 9 bases. Trimming removed 5 bases from V and 9 bases from J; junction bases left unmatched: 11. CDR1 and CDR2 (germline): MNHEY, SMNVEV (reference sequence). CDR3 length: 14 residues.

This sequence joins TRBV30 and TRBJ1-6; D may be TRBD1 (6 bases). The CDR3 runs 13 residues. V lost 4 bases and J 9 bases, leaving 13 bases between the germline ends. CDR1 is GTSNPN, CDR2 SVGIG, per germline (reference sequence). The CDR3 region has the DNA TGTGCCTGGATGGCGGGGGCGGGTTCACCCCTCCACTTT. This sequence encodes CAWMAGAGSPLHF.

This chain uses TRBV7-9 with TRBJ1-4; 9 bases agree with TRBD1. The germline gives CDR1 SEHNR, CDR2 FQNEAQ (reference sequence). The trim removed 3 bases at V and 6 bases at J, leaving 5 bases unmatched. The CDR3 covers 15 residues. The CDR3 loop reads CASSFGQGSDEKLFF. CDR3 sequence (DNA): TGTGCCAGCAGCTTCGGACAGGGGTCTGATGAAAAACTGTTTTTT. Using reference TRBV7-9 and TRBJ1-4 for the parts outside the CDR3, the full variable domain is DTGVSQNPRHKITKRGQNVTFRCDPISEHNRLYWYRQTLGQGPEFLTYFQNEAQLEKSRLLSDRFSAERPKGSFSTLEIQRTEQGDSAMYLCASSFGQGSDEKLFFGSGTQLSVL.

V gene TRBV28 combines with J gene TRBJ2-1, with 7 positions matching TRBD2. The CDR3 runs to 16 residues. The junction had 14 bases not matched to a gene; V was cut back by 9 bases and J by 3 bases. The germline V gene has CDR1 MDHEN and CDR2 SYDVKM. CDR3 coding DNA: TGTGCCAGGAGAACACACGGGAGGCCCTTCTACAATGAGCAGTTCTTC. Protein: CARRTHGRPFYNEQFF. Variable domain in full (rest from reference TRBV28 and TRBJ2-1): DVKVTQSSRYLVKRTGEKVFLECVQDMDHENMFWYRQDPGLGLRLIYFSYDVKMKEKGDIPEGYSVSREKKERFSLILESASTNQTSMYLCARRTHGRPFYNEQFFGPGTRLTVL.

V and J are TRBV5-1 and TRBJ1-3; no clear D. The V end was cut by 0 bases, the J end by 2 bases, with 6 bases between. The CDR3 contains 14 residues. The germline gives CDR1 SGHRS, CDR2 YFSETQ. This CDR3 reads CASSLELTGNTIYF. CDR3 in DNA: TGCGCCAGCAGCTTGGAGCTAACTGGAAACACCATATATTTT.

This rearrangement joins TRBV12-3 or TRBV12-4 to TRBJ1-2; no firm D call. The V end was cut by 6 bases, the J end by 4 bases, with 12 bases between. The CDR3 totals 13 residues. Written as DNA, the CDR3 is TGTGCCAGCAGCCTAAAGCCCGCCTATGGCTACACCTTC. Translated, it gives CASSLKPAYGYTF.